This T cell receptor (beta chain) was recorded in a study of post-analysis software for immune sequencing data. Study-level background: Some patients lacked subtype; others had relapsing-remitting, secondary progressive or progressive-relapsing disease.

CDR1 and CDR2 (germline): DFQATT, SNEGSKA (reference sequence). The CDR3 consists of 12 residues. The germline V and J ends were trimmed by 2 bases and 5 bases, with 10 bases remaining between them. The TCR beta cDNA libraries contained unique molecular identifiers. TCRdb re-analysed the PCR reads in MiXCR, keeping a single row per CDR3 protein. The sample lists roughly 730,000 distinct CDR3 sequences; 30% were seen once. Notes on the study in general: Higher frequency in patients than in controls was seen for roughly five TRBV segments, with TRBV5-6, TRBV5-1 and TRBV20-1 among them. Normalized Chao1 diversity was significantly reduced in patients versus controls. Clustering by F measure revealed strong co-clustering among samples prepared together in one batch.

This clonotype was observed a handful of times. Its antigen is as yet unknown. The clonotype originates from a girl aged 5-17 years with multiple sclerosis. V is TRBV20-1 and J is TRBJ2-7; D remains ambiguous. Sequencing input: blood. In DNA, the CDR3 is TGCAGTGCTAGAAATTCGGCCCACGAGCAGTACTTC. Its translation: CSARNSAHEQYF.